The rows below give T cell receptor beta chains drawn from one sample of a study of T cell responses to AZD1222 COVID-19 vaccine. The assay was immunoSEQ multiplex PCR, and TCRdb's table has in-frame clones only and misses some. The data contain roughly 120,000 clones, about nine tenths of them seen just once; the ten biggest clones take up roughly 7%. This specimen consisted of peripheral blood, obtained on day 0 of AZD1222 vaccination. Receptor source: an adult in good health. Both conserved end residues are trimmed from each CDR3. Size tells how often a clone was seen (once, few, many) or the class of an expanded clone, and some rows leave it out.

abundance: NA; j_gene: TRBJ2-7; v_gene: TRBV6-1; CDR3aa: ASSEDSYLSEQY
abundance: NA; j_gene: TRBJ1-4; v_gene: TRBV6-2/TRBV6-3; CDR3aa: ASSYLGRGEKLF
abundance: NA; j_gene: TRBJ1-3; v_gene: TRBV27; CDR3aa: ASRTGGSGNTIY
abundance: NA; j_gene: TRBJ1-1; v_gene: TRBV11-2; CDR3aa: ASSLNVNFGAF
abundance: NA; j_gene: TRBJ1-2; v_gene: TRBV6-5; CDR3aa: ASTSGDGNYGYT
abundance: NA; j_gene: TRBJ1-5; v_gene: TRBV23-1; CDR3aa: ASSQWNQPQH
abundance: NA; j_gene: TRBJ2-3; v_gene: TRBV5-1; CDR3aa: ASSLAGSTDTQY
abundance: NA; j_gene: TRBJ1-2; v_gene: TRBV3-1/TRBV3-2; CDR3aa: ASSHVKGAGYGYT
abundance: NA; j_gene: TRBJ1-5; v_gene: TRBV6-2/TRBV6-3; CDR3aa: ASNPYGQGRQPQH
abundance: once; j_gene: TRBJ1-1; v_gene: TRBV19; CDR3aa: ASTASKALNTEAF
abundance: NA; j_gene: TRBJ2-7; v_gene: TRBV6-5; CDR3aa: ASTDHAPSYEQY
abundance: NA; j_gene: TRBJ1-2; v_gene: TRBV14; CDR3aa: ASSQQGRNYGYT
abundance: NA; j_gene: TRBJ2-5; v_gene: TRBV5-1; CDR3aa: ASGTALTIKETQY
abundance: NA; j_gene: TRBJ2-1; v_gene: TRBV12-5; CDR3aa: ASGLVSDNEQF
abundance: NA; j_gene: TRBJ1-6; v_gene: TRBV5-4; CDR3aa: ASSLGGQAFYNSPLH
abundance: few; j_gene: TRBJ2-4; v_gene: TRBV4-1; CDR3aa: ASSQASRAKNIQY